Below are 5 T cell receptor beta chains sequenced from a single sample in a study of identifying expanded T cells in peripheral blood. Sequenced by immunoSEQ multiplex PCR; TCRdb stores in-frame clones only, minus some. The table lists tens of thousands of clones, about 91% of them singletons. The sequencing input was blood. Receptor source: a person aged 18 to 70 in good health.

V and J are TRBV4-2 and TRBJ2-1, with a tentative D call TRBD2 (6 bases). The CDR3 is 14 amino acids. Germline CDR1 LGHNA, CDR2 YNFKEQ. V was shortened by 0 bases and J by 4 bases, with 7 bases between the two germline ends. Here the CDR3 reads CASSQEGLYNEQFF. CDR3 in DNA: TGTGCCAGCAGCCAAGAGGGACTTTACAATGAGCAGTTCTTC.

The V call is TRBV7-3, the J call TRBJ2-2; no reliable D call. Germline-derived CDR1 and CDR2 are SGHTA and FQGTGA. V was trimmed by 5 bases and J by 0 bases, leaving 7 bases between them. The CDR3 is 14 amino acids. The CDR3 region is CASSLTPNTGELFF. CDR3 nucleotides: TGTGCCAGCAGCCTCACACCGAACACCGGGGAGCTGTTTTTT.

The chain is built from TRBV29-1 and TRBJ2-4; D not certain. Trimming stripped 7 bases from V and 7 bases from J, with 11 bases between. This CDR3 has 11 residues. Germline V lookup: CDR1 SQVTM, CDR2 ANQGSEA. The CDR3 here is CSGLGGNIQYF. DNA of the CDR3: TGCAGCGGTCTGGGTGGGAACATTCAGTACTTC.

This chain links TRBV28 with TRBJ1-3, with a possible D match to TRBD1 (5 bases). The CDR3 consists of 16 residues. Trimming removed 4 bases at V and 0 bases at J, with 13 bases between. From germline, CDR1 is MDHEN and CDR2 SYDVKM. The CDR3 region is CASSSPGVYSGNTIYF. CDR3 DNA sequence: TGTGCCAGCAGTTCCCCGGGGGTGTACTCTGGAAACACCATATATTTT.

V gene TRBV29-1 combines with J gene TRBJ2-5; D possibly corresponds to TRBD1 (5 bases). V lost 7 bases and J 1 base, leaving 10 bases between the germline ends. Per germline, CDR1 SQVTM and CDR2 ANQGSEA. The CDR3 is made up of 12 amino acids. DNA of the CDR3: TGCAGCGCCGCGACAGCCCAAGAGACCCAGTACTTC. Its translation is CSAATAQETQYF.